This TCR beta chain was profiled in a study of post-analysis software for immune sequencing data. Overall study context: Clinical courses comprised relapsing-remitting, secondary progressive and progressive-relapsing multiple sclerosis. Study-level points and caveats: Patients had higher frequencies than controls of four to six TRBV segments, including TRBV5-6, TRBV5-1 and TRBV20-1. Relative to controls, patients with multiple sclerosis showed significantly lower normalized Chao1 diversity.

Notes on this clonotype: Its antigen is not identified.

Carried by the TCR beta cDNA libraries were unique molecular identifiers. Using its own MiXCR run on the PCR reads, TCRdb lists one record per CDR3 protein. In the table there are more than 350,000 distinct CDR3 sequences, approximately 38% of which are singletons. Trimming removed 2 bases from V and 2 bases from J, with 11 bases in between. The germline CDR1 and CDR2 sequences are DFQATT and SNEGSKA (reference sequence). This CDR3 comprises 14 residues. The source material was blood. The J gene is TRBJ2-3, the V gene TRBV20-1; D is ambiguous. This sequence originates from a girl aged 2-15 years with multiple sclerosis. The CDR3 DNA is TGCAGTGCTAGAAAGGCAGTGAACACAGATACGCAGTATTTT. Its translation: CSARKAVNTDTQYF.